Presented here are 9 T cell receptor beta chains from one specimen sequenced in a study of T cell clones after liver transplantation. Libraries were prepared by immunoSEQ multiplex PCR; TCRdb keeps only in-frame clonotypes and omits some of them. Counted here are 98,000 or so clones, 82% occurring once; the ten biggest clones make up over 0.75%. The source was CD4+ T cells from blood, collected before liver transplant. The origin of the receptors is a human donor who received a liver transplant.

This sequence joins TRBV10-1 and TRBJ1-1; D is unclear. The CDR3 is made up of 13 amino acids. Trimming shortened V by 5 bases and J by 1 base, and 8 bases separated the two germline ends. Germline assignment: CDR1 WNHNN and CDR2 SYGVQD (reference sequence). The CDR3 is CASSPEPNTEAFF. The CDR3 DNA sequence: TGCGCCAGCAGTCCTGAACCGAACACTGAAGCTTTCTTT.

J is TRBJ2-6 and V is TRBV27; TRBD1 matches at 10 bases. This CDR3 is built from 17 residues. Germline CDR1 reads MNHEY; CDR2 reads SMNVEV (reference sequence). The trim removed 8 bases at V and 0 bases at J, leaving 7 bases unmatched. Here the CDR3 reads CASSPGTGASGANVLTF. Here the CDR3 DNA reads TGTGCCAGCTCCCCCGGGACAGGGGCCTCTGGGGCCAACGTCCTGACTTTC.

V and J are TRBV5-6 and TRBJ2-7, with 7 bases identical to TRBD1. The ends lost 4 bases at V and 3 bases at J; junction bases unmatched: 10. The CDR3 consists of 15 residues. Germline CDR1 is SGHDT and CDR2 is YYEEEE. CDR3 sequence (DNA): TGTGCCAGCAGCAATCCTACGCAGGGGGTCTACGAGCAGTACTTC. It codes for CASSNPTQGVYEQYF.

CDR3 sequence reads: CASNEGLGNEQFF. The CDR3 DNA sequence: TGCGCCAGCAACGAGGGTCTCGGCAATGAGCAGTTCTTC. The V and J genes are TRBV10-2 and TRBJ2-1; maybe TRBD2 (5 bases). The CDR3 spans 13 residues. CDR1 is WSHSY, CDR2 SAAADI, per germline. V was trimmed by 7 bases and J by 6 bases, leaving 13 bases between them.

The chain joins TRBV25-1 to TRBJ2-3, with 12 bases aligning to TRBD2. Losses at the gene ends were 5 bases for V and 5 bases for J; bases not matched to a gene: 8. This CDR3 has 16 residues. The V gene's germline CDR1 is MGHDK and CDR2 SYGVNS. The CDR3 here is CASSQVSSGRGDTQYF. The CDR3 DNA follows: TGTGCCAGCAGTCAAGTGTCTAGCGGGAGGGGAGATACGCAGTATTTT.

The CDR3 nucleotides are TGTGCCAGCAGCTTCGGAATGACTGAAGCTTTCTTT. Its translation is CASSFGMTEAFF. V usage is TRBV5-4 and J usage is TRBJ1-1; D remains unclear. This CDR3 region has 12 residues. V shed 2 bases and J shed 5 bases, with 7 bases lying between them. Looked up from germline, CDR1 is SGHNT and CDR2 is YYREEE (reference sequence).

The chain is built from TRBV19 and TRBJ2-1; 12 bases line up with TRBD2. The V and J ends lost 6 bases and 7 bases, in that order; junction bases with no gene match: 10. The germline gives CDR1 LNHDA, CDR2 SQIVND (reference sequence). The CDR3 totals 16 residues. The CDR3, as DNA: TGTGCCAGTAGGATCGCGACTAGCGGGGGATTTAATGAGCAGTTCTTC. Amino acids: CASRIATSGGFNEQFF. Full variable domain (outside the CDR3, taken from reference TRBV19 and TRBJ2-1): DGGITQSPKYLFRKEGQNVTLSCEQNLNHDAMYWYRQDPGQGLRLIYYSQIVNDFQKGDIAEGYSVSREKKESFPLTVTSAQKNPTAFYLCASRIATSGGFNEQFFGPGTRLTVL.

This chain uses TRBV4-1 with TRBJ2-5; D remains unclear. From germline, CDR1 is MGHRA and CDR2 YSYEKL. Trimming left V 0 bases short and J 4 bases short, with 15 bases between. The CDR3 consists of 16 residues. CDR3 protein: CASSQDPGRGGETQYF. Written as DNA, the CDR3 is TGCGCCAGCAGCCAAGACCCCGGCAGAGGCGGAGAGACCCAGTACTTC.

This rearrangement joins TRBV4-1 to TRBJ2-3; 9 bases map to TRBD2. CDR1 MGHRA and CDR2 YSYEKL come from the germline V gene. This CDR3 has 16 amino acids. V lost 3 bases, J lost 3 bases, and 7 bases stayed unmatched. This CDR3 is CASSHLGLAETDTQYF. CDR3 in DNA: TGCGCCAGCAGCCACCTGGGACTAGCAGAGACAGATACGCAGTATTTT.